This TCR beta chain was retrieved from a study of T cells in Graves' hyperthyroidism and ophthalmopathy. This clonotype was found many times. Its target is unknown. CDR3 length: 15 amino acids. Looked up from germline, CDR1 is MGHDK and CDR2 is SYGVNS. V shed 4 bases and J shed 1 base, with 13 bases lying between them. Findings and caveats of the study: Appearing also in blood were most of the thyroid clonotypes expanded above 0.001.

RNA transcripts gave rise to amplified TCR beta CDR3 regions. The TCR CDR3 first-round RT-PCR relied on the HTBI primer set. Via MiXCR, TCRdb re-called the multiplex PCR reads, giving one row per CDR3 protein. Of 600,000 or so distinct CDR3 sequences listed, under 60% are singletons. The chain is built from TRBV25-1 and TRBJ1-1; D perhaps matches TRBD1 (6 bases). Sequences were obtained from peripheral blood or thyroid tissue (not recorded which). The receptor was isolated from a woman under 30 with Graves' hyperthyroidism. The CDR3 here is CASSAPQGSNTEAFF. CDR3 DNA sequence: TGTGCCAGCAGTGCACCACAGGGATCGAACACTGAAGCTTTCTTT.